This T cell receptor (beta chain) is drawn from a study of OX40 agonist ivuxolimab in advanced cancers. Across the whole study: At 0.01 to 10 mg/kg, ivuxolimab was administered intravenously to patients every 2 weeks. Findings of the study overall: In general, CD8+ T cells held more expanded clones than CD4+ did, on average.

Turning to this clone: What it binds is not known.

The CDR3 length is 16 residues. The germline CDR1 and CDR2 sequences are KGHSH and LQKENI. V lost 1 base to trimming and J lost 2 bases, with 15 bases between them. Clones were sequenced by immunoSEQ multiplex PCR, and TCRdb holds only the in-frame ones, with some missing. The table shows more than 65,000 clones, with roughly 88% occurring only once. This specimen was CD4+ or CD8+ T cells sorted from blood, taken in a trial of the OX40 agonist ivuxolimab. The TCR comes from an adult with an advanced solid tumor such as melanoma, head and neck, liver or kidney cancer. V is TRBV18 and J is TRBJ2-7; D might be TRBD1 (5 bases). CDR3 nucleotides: TGTGCCAGCTCACCACGAGGTGGCAGGGAACCCTACGAGCAGTACTTC. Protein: CASSPRGGREPYEQYF.